This entry features one T cell receptor beta chain sequence. These data belong to a study of blood T cell repertoires in COVID-19. The age range of participants was about 18 to 100 years, with residence in about two dozen US areas. Which cohort a participant joined came from the clinical history participants gave. Per the authors' pipeline: Estimation of nucleated cell counts was performed using reference gene primer amplification. Using immunoSEQ multiplex PCR, the repertoire was profiled, and TCRdb retains in-frame clones only, with some absent. V and J calls and clone size are given by that table; D and trimming were obtained from the DNA. Here the sample spans some 260,000 clones, around 87% being singletons. The sample taken for sequencing was PBMCs or T cells enriched from blood (not recorded which). The receptor was isolated from a woman in her thirties with acute COVID-19.

Here the CDR3 reads CASSAKQGAPGEQYF. CDR3 nucleotide sequence: TGTGCCAGCAGCGCAAAACAGGGGGCTCCTGGCGAGCAGTACTTC. V is TRBV21-1 and J is TRBJ2-7; TRBD1 is the table's D call and was not checked against the DNA. TRBV21-1 is flagged as a pseudogene. This CDR3 is built from 15 residues.